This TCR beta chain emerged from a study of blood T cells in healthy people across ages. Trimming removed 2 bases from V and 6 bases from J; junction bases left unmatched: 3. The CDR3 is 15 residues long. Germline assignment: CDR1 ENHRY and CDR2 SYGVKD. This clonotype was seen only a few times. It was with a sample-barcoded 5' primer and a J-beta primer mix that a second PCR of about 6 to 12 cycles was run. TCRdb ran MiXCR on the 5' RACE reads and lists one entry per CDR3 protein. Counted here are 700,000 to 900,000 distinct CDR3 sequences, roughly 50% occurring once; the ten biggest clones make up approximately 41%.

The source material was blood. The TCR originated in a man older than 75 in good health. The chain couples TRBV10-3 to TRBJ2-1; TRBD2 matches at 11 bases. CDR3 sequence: CAISEGTSGSNEQFF. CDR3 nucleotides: TGTGCCATCAGTGAGGGGACTAGCGGTTCCAATGAGCAGTTCTTC.